A single T cell receptor (beta chain) is shown here with its context. The method was immunoSEQ multiplex PCR; TCRdb's version includes in-frame clones alone and lacks a portion of them. Of 55,000 to 60,000 clones in the sample, approximately 92% are singletons; the top ten hold 4% to 4.5%. The entry originates in a study of technical replicates of blood from several donors. CDR3 length equals 17 residues. Germline-derived CDR1 and CDR2 are LGHNA and YSLEER. After removal of 0 bases from V and 7 bases from J, the junction contained 11 bases not matched to a gene. The chain combines TRBV4-3 with TRBJ2-1, with 8 bases fitting TRBD2. The TCR sequence derives from a human donor in good health. Some clones in this sample may be carry-over from other donors' samples. The specimen sequenced was PBMCs. CDR3 nucleotide sequence: TGCGCCAGCAGCCAAGACAGGACTAGCCCTTTGGGGAATGAGCAGTTCTTC. Residues: CASSQDRTSPLGNEQFF.